This is a list of T cell receptor beta chains from one sample in a study of cytomegalovirus exposure and HLA in healthy donors. Produced via immunoSEQ multiplex PCR; TCRdb's table is partial and in-frame only. The sample lists 110,000 or so clones, over 75% occurring once. Sequenced material: PBMCs. These receptors originate from a woman aged 25 to 39 in good health and CMV-seropositive. CDR3s include the opening cysteine and the closing phenylalanine or tryptophan. The D gene is left open where the match is weak. Clone size is shown for a subset of rows, as once, few, many or a class of expanded clone.

clone size	J gene	CDR3 length	D gene	V gene	CDR3 protein	CDR3 DNA
NA	TRBJ2-7	12	NA	TRBV30	CAWRTPGRWQYF	TGTGCCTGGCGGACTCCGGGGAGATGGCAGTACTTC
few	TRBJ1-4	16	NA	TRBV9	CASSVGTAATNEKLFF	TGTGCCAGCAGCGTAGGGACAGCCGCAACTAATGAAAAACTGTTTTTT
NA	TRBJ2-7	15	NA	TRBV5-1	CASSLDRVRTYEQYF	TGCGCCAGCAGCTTGGACAGGGTTCGGACCTACGAGCAGTACTTC
NA	TRBJ2-1	15	NA	TRBV7-9	CASSLRGSPLNEQFF	TGTGCCAGCAGCTTACGAGGGAGCCCCCTCAATGAGCAGTTCTTC
NA	TRBJ2-5	14	TRBD1	TRBV5-3	CARSSGQGDETQYF	TGTGCCAGAAGCTCAGGACAGGGGGATGAGACCCAGTACTTC
NA	TRBJ1-2	13	TRBD1	TRBV5-1	CASRLGQGYGYTF	TGCGCCAGCAGACTCGGACAGGGCTATGGCTACACCTTC
once	TRBJ1-2	12	NA	TRBV13	CASSLRRDGYTF	TGTGCCAGCAGCTTAAGAAGAGATGGCTACACCTTC
few	TRBJ1-1	16	NA	TRBV4-1	CASSLKLGLVNTEAFF	TGCGCCAGCAGCCTCAAATTGGGACTCGTGAACACTGAAGCTTTCTTT
NA	TRBJ1-2	13	NA	TRBV18	CASSSRQDYGYTF	TGTGCCAGCTCATCGCGACAGGACTATGGCTACACCTTC
once	TRBJ1-2	15	TRBD1	TRBV19	CASSADRGFIYGYTF	TGTGCCAGTAGTGCAGACAGGGGGTTTATCTATGGCTACACCTTC
NA	TRBJ1-6	16	NA	TRBV2	CASSENPGTPNSPLHF	TGTGCCAGCAGTGAAAATCCGGGAACACCTAATTCACCCCTCCACTTT